What follows is one TCR beta chain and its context. Its antigen is unknown. Subsets of CD8+ T cells were each sorted in triplicate at approximately 300,000 cells apiece. The naive CD8+ gate required CD45RO-CCR7+CD27+CD95- phenotype. This CDR3 contains 15 residues. TRB cDNA libraries were made by UMI-labeled 5' RACE. TCRdb re-called the 5' RACE reads; every CDR3 protein appears as one record, without DNA. The sample totals tens of thousands of distinct CDR3 sequences. The sample originates from a study of CXCR3-negative and CXCR3-positive naive CD8 T cells. Study-level points and caveats: The authors found comparable surface CD5 between naive subsets and inferred TCR strength from TRB CDR3 properties. A higher hydrophobicity marked the TRB CDR3s of CXCR3-positive naive cells versus CXCR3-negative naive cells.

Input material: naive CXCR3+ CD8+ T cells from blood. Subset: CD45RO-CCR7+CD27+CD95- naive CD8+ T cells expressing CXCR3 (TNR3+). The rearrangement joins TRBV12-3 or TRBV12-4 to TRBJ1-2; with no DNA, the TCRdb D assignment of TRBD1 cannot be verified. This sequence was found in a human donor in good health. Some clones in this sample may be carry-over from other donors' samples. The chain's CDR3 is CASSSPAGIFYGYTF.